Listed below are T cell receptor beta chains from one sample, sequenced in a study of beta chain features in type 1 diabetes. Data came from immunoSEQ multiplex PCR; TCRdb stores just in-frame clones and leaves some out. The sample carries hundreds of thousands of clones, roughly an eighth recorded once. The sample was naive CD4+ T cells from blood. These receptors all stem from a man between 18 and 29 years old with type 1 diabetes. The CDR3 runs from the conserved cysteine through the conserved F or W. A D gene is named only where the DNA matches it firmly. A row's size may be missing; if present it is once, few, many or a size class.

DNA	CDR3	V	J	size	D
TGTGCCAGCAGCGCGATAGTATGGCCCTACAATGAGCAGTTCTTC	CASSAIVWPYNEQFF	TRBV9	TRBJ2-1	few	.
TGTGCCAGCAGCTCAGACGCTCCCGGACCGGGGTACGAGCAGTACTTC	CASSSDAPGPGYEQYF	TRBV11-2	TRBJ2-7	.	.
TGTGCCAGCAGCTTAAGGCTGGACCCATCCGCAGATACGCAGTATTTT	CASSLRLDPSADTQYF	TRBV11-2	TRBJ2-3	few	.
TGTGCCAGCAGTGAAGTGAGGCTTCGCTCCTACAATGAGCAGTTCTTC	CASSEVRLRSYNEQFF	TRBV2	TRBJ2-1	many	.
TGTGCCAGCACGCAGGAAGCCAAAAACATTCAGTACTTC	CASTQEAKNIQYF	TRBV2	TRBJ2-4	few	.
TGTGCCACCAGCAGAGACAAGGGGAGTTCCTACGAGCAGTACTTC	CATSRDKGSSYEQYF	TRBV15	TRBJ2-7	.	.
TGCGCCAGCAGCCCGGGGACAGGGCACAATCAGCCCCAGCATTTT	CASSPGTGHNQPQHF	TRBV5-1	TRBJ1-5	.	TRBD1
TGTGCCAGCATAGGTGTGAACACTGAAGCTTTCTTT	CASIGVNTEAFF	TRBV6-1	TRBJ1-1	few	.
TGCAGCGTTGGAGGACAGGGATTGGAGCCCCAGCATTTT	CSVGGQGLEPQHF	TRBV29-1	TRBJ1-5	few	TRBD1
TGCAGCGGGATTGTGGGGAGACACACGGGGGCGGGCACTGAAGCTTTCTTT	CSGIVGRHTGAGTEAFF	TRBV29-1	TRBJ1-1	once	.
TGTGCCAGCAGCCGAAGACAGGTGGAGACCCAGTACTTC	CASSRRQVETQYF	TRBV7-2	TRBJ2-5	.	.
TGCGCCAGCAGCTTGGCGGGGACCCGGCGGGAGACCCAGTACTTC	CASSLAGTRRETQYF	TRBV5-1	TRBJ2-5	once	.
TGTGCCTGGGACGCCGGCGGGAGGAACACTGAAGCTTTCTTT	CAWDAGGRNTEAFF	TRBV30	TRBJ1-1	few	.
TGCGCCAGCAGCGGCCGGAGCGGGTTGGGGGAGACCCAGTACTTC	CASSGRSGLGETQYF	TRBV5-1	TRBJ2-5	few	.
TGTGCCAGCAGTTCCCAAGGGGCTCCTAATGAAAAACTGTTTTTT	CASSSQGAPNEKLFF	TRBV7-2	TRBJ1-4	.	.
TGCAGCGTTACCGTACAAGGACCCCCTGACGGTGAGCAGTTCTTC	CSVTVQGPPDGEQFF	TRBV29-1	TRBJ2-1	.	.